Listed below are T cell receptor beta chains from one sample, sequenced in a study of graft-versus-host responses after intestinal transplantation. Profiling relied on immunoSEQ multiplex PCR, and the TCRdb table lists in-frame clones only, not all of them. In the table there are tens of thousands of clones, about 91% of which are singletons. No cognate antigen is known for these TCRs. Sequenced here: unstimulated CD8+ T cells sorted from spleen or lymph node cells, sampled before intestinal transplant. The receptor source for this set is a human donor who received an intestinal transplant. Both conserved end residues are part of each CDR3. Fields, in order: J gene, V gene, D gene, clone size, CDR3 length, CDR3 DNA, CDR3 protein. D genes are given only for firm matches. Clone sizes are given selectively: once, few, many, or a class where the clone is expanded.

>TRBJ2-7|TRBV28|-|-|14
TGTGCCAGCAGTTTATTGGCAGGGGCGCACGAGCAGTACTTC
CASSLLAGAHEQYF
>TRBJ1-5|TRBV18|-|-|14
TGTGCCAGCTCACCGCGAGGGAGCAATCAGCCCCAGCATTTT
CASSPRGSNQPQHF
>TRBJ2-1|TRBV5-6|-|-|13
TGTGCCAGCACGCTGAGCTCCTACAATGAGCAGTTCTTC
CASTLSSYNEQFF
>TRBJ2-3|TRBV18|-|-|16
TGTGCCAGCTCACCAGCGGACACTCGGAGCACAGATACGCAGTATTTT
CASSPADTRSTDTQYF
>TRBJ2-7|TRBV5-1|TRBD2|-|14
TGCGCCAGCTCTATAGCGGGGGGACCTTACGAGCAGTACTTC
CASSIAGGPYEQYF
>TRBJ2-7|TRBV5-5|TRBD2|-|17
TGTGCCAGCAGCTTGGAATTAGCGGGCCTTCTTTCCTACGAGCAGTACTTC
CASSLELAGLLSYEQYF
>TRBJ2-7|TRBV28|TRBD2|-|14
TGTGCCAGCAGTCCAGCCGGGACTAGGAGCGAGCAGTACTTC
CASSPAGTRSEQYF
>TRBJ2-7|TRBV7-9|TRBD1|-|14
TGTGCCAGCACCAGGGACAGGGGTATCTACGAGCAGTACTTC
CASTRDRGIYEQYF
>TRBJ2-1|TRBV9|TRBD2|-|15
TGTGCCAGCAGCGCCGGGACTAGCGGGGGGAGTGAGCAGTTCTTC
CASSAGTSGGSEQFF
>TRBJ1-4|TRBV25-1|-|-|14
TGTGCCAGCTCAACATCAGGGATTCGGGAAAAACTGTTTTTT
CASSTSGIREKLFF
>TRBJ2-4|TRBV4-2|-|-|15
TGTGCCAGCAGCCAAGACCCACTAGCCAAAAACATTCAGTACTTC
CASSQDPLAKNIQYF
>TRBJ2-5|TRBV25-1|-|-|12
TGTGCCAGCAGTATCGGGGAAGAGACCCAGTACTTC
CASSIGEETQYF
>TRBJ1-2|TRBV27|-|-|14
TGTGCCAGCGCGCCCGGACAGACCAACTATGGCTACACCTTC
CASAPGQTNYGYTF
>TRBJ2-7|TRBV7-9|-|-|15
TGTGCCAGCAGCCTAGGCCTAGCGATAAACTACGAGCAGTACTTC
CASSLGLAINYEQYF
>TRBJ2-4|TRBV27|-|-|16
TGTGCCAGCAGTGACCCTCCAGACAGAGCCAAAAACATTCAGTACTTC
CASSDPPDRAKNIQYF
>TRBJ2-3|TRBV29-1|-|-|10
TGCAGCGTTGGGGGCGATACGCAGTATTTT
CSVGGDTQYF
>TRBJ1-2|TRBV9|TRBD1|-|14
TGTGCCAGCAGCGGCCCCGACAGGGTCGGGGGCTACACCTTC
CASSGPDRVGGYTF
>TRBJ1-6|TRBV5-1|TRBD1|-|15
TGCGCCAGCAGCACGGGACAGGGGTGGGAATCACCCCTCCACTTT
CASSTGQGWESPLHF
>TRBJ1-1|TRBV6-5|-|-|12
TGTGCCAGCAGTTCAGAGAACACTGAAGCTTTCTTT
CASSSENTEAFF
>TRBJ1-1|TRBV7-9|-|-|16
TGTGCCAGCAGCTTGACCCTGACCGGAGATAACACTGAAGCTTTCTTT
CASSLTLTGDNTEAFF
>TRBJ2-7|TRBV10-2|TRBD2|-|13
TGCGCCAGCAGCCTAGCGGGGGCCTACGAGCAGTACTTC
CASSLAGAYEQYF
>TRBJ1-1|TRBV30|TRBD1|-|14
TGTGCCTGGAGCACCGGACAGGGCGCGCCTGAAGCTTTCTTT
CAWSTGQGAPEAFF
>TRBJ1-4|TRBV30|TRBD1|-|17
TGTGCCTGGAGTGAACCACCGGGACAGGGGGCGAGTGAAAAACTGTTTTTT
CAWSEPPGQGASEKLFF
>TRBJ1-1|TRBV6-5|-|-|16
TGTGCCAGCAGTTTGGGATCAGGGGAATTATCCACTGAAGCTTTCTTT
CASSLGSGELSTEAFF
>TRBJ1-2|TRBV9|TRBD1|once|16
TGTGCCAGCACCCCGTATGGCGGACAGGGGAACTATGGCTACACCTTC
CASTPYGGQGNYGYTF
>TRBJ2-7|TRBV7-2|TRBD2|few|14
TGTGCCAGCAGCTTAGGACTAGCTGGCTACGAGCAGTACTTC
CASSLGLAGYEQYF
>TRBJ1-1|TRBV12-5|-|-|11
TGTGCTGAGCTGGCGGGAACTGAAGCTTTCTTT
CAELAGTEAFF
>TRBJ2-3|TRBV9|-|-|14
TGTGCCAGCAGCGTAGTAGCGGGCACAGATACGCAGTATTTT
CASSVVAGTDTQYF
>TRBJ2-7|TRBV6-5|TRBD1|-|15
TGTGCCAGCAGTTACTCCGGGACAGGGGGCTACGAGCAGTACTTC
CASSYSGTGGYEQYF
>TRBJ1-2|TRBV27|TRBD1|-|13
TGTGCCAGCAGATACCAGGGGGATCATGGCTACACCTTC
CASRYQGDHGYTF
>TRBJ2-3|TRBV4-3|-|-|17
TGCGCCAGCAGCCAAGAAGCGGACAGCGCTCGCACAGATACGCAGTATTTT
CASSQEADSARTDTQYF
>TRBJ2-1|TRBV7-8|-|-|15
TGTGCCAGCAGCTCGGCCACAGGGTTCTACAATGAGCAGTTCTTC
CASSSATGFYNEQFF
>TRBJ2-1|TRBV28|TRBD1|-|15
TGTGCCAGCAGTTGGTGGACAGGGGGAAACAATGAGCAGTTCTTC
CASSWWTGGNNEQFF
>TRBJ1-1|TRBV2|-|-|12
TGTGCCAGCGAGTGGGGCCAGATAAAAGCTTTCTTT
CASEWGQIKAFF
>TRBJ2-1|TRBV28|-|-|13
TGTGCCAGCCGTTCCCCTCCTAGCGATGAGCAGTTCTTC
CASRSPPSDEQFF
>TRBJ2-1|TRBV9|-|-|15
TGTGCCAGCAGCGTTACTCACGCACTCTGGAATGAGCAGTTCTTC
CASSVTHALWNEQFF
>TRBJ2-1|TRBV27|TRBD2|-|15
TGTGCCAGCAGCGTACTAGCGGGTCCCTACAATGAGCAGTTCTTC
CASSVLAGPYNEQFF
>TRBJ1-1|TRBV7-2|-|-|13
TGTGCCAGCAGCTTAGGGGGCCCTCCGGAAGCTTTCTTT
CASSLGGPPEAFF
>TRBJ2-3|TRBV29-1|TRBD1|-|17
TGCAGCGCACAAGGAGGGACAGGGTTTACGTGGGCAGATACGCAGTATTTT
CSAQGGTGFTWADTQYF
>TRBJ1-3|TRBV5-5|TRBD1|-|16
TGTGCCAGCAGCGAGGGACAGGGGGCGCGAGGAAACACCATATATTTT
CASSEGQGARGNTIYF
>TRBJ1-5|TRBV15|TRBD1|-|15
TGTGCCACCAGCAGAGGACAGGGAGGAAATCAGCCCCAGCATTTT
CATSRGQGGNQPQHF
>TRBJ2-7|TRBV5-1|TRBD1|-|17
TGCGCCAGCAGCCATCACAACATGACAGGGCTGTATGACGAGCAGTACTTC
CASSHHNMTGLYDEQYF
>TRBJ1-1|TRBV4-1|-|-|14
TGCGCCAGCAGCCAGACAGAAATAGATGCTGAAGCTTTCTTT
CASSQTEIDAEAFF
>TRBJ1-1|TRBV6-1|-|-|13
TGTGCCAGCCTCCGGGAGGGGTTCGCTGAAGCTTTCTTT
CASLREGFAEAFF
>TRBJ2-2|TRBV27|-|-|13
TGTGCCAGCAGTTTATCGGGGGCAAGGGAGCTGTTTTTT
CASSLSGARELFF
>TRBJ1-1|TRBV13|-|-|15
TGTGCCAGCAGCTTAGTTGGGGGGGCTAACACTGAAGCTTTCTTT
CASSLVGGANTEAFF
>TRBJ1-1|TRBV27|TRBD1|-|15
TGTGCCAGCAGCCACAGAAAGCCCCAGGGGGCTGAAGCTTTCTTT
CASSHRKPQGAEAFF
>TRBJ1-3|TRBV6-5|TRBD1|-|15
TGTGCCAGCGCGGAGGACAGGGGAGCTGGAAACACCATATATTTT
CASAEDRGAGNTIYF
>TRBJ2-7|TRBV15|TRBD1|-|14
TGTGCCACCAGCAGGACAGGGGTTTCGTACGAGCAGTACTTC
CATSRTGVSYEQYF
>TRBJ2-7|TRBV27|-|-|12
TGTGCCAGCAGTTTCCTTGGGGCCGAGCAGTACTTC
CASSFLGAEQYF
>TRBJ1-1|TRBV5-1|-|-|13
TGCGCCAGCAGCTTCGGGGGTGGCACTGAAGCTTTCTTT
CASSFGGGTEAFF
>TRBJ1-1|TRBV7-8|-|once|19
TGTGCCAGCAGCTTACGGCCCGTACAGGGTTCGAGGATGAACACTGAAGCTTTCTTT
CASSLRPVQGSRMNTEAFF
>TRBJ1-1|TRBV11-2|-|-|13
TGTGCCAGCAGCTTCGGGGGGAACACTGAAGCTTTCTTT
CASSFGGNTEAFF
>TRBJ1-3|TRBV27|-|-|14
TGTGCCAGCAGTTTATCGGATCCGGGATACACCATATATTTT
CASSLSDPGYTIYF
>TRBJ1-1|TRBV5-1|-|-|13
TGCGCCAGCAGCTCAGGGCAGGCAACTGAAGCTTTCTTT
CASSSGQATEAFF
>TRBJ2-3|TRBV7-9|-|-|14
TGTGCCAGCAGCTTACGGGGGGCACAAGATACGCAGTATTTT
CASSLRGAQDTQYF
>TRBJ2-2|TRBV29-1|TRBD1|-|13
TGCAGCGTTGCAGGGGGCATAACCGGGGAGCTGTTTTTT
CSVAGGITGELFF
>TRBJ1-5|TRBV30|-|-|15
TGTGCCTGGACGGCGGCGGGCATAAGCAATCAGCCCCAGCATTTT
CAWTAAGISNQPQHF
>TRBJ2-7|TRBV5-6|TRBD1|-|15
TGTGCCAGCAGCTTGGAGGGACAGGGGACCCACGAGCAGTACTTC
CASSLEGQGTHEQYF
>TRBJ2-7|TRBV9|-|-|15
TGTGCCAGCAGCGTAGGACCGGGAGAGCTCTACGAGCAGTACTTC
CASSVGPGELYEQYF